Listed below are T cell receptor beta chains from one sample, sequenced in a study of identical twins' blood T cells. Using its own MiXCR run on the 5' RACE reads, TCRdb lists one record per CDR3 protein. The sample yields 350,000 to 400,000 distinct CDR3 sequences, over 25% seen once. What was sequenced was PBMCs. Source of these receptors: a woman aged 18-55 years in good health. Both conserved end residues are part of each CDR3. A D gene is named only where the DNA matches it firmly. Size is stated for part of the rows, as once, few or many counts, or as a class when the clone is expanded.

>NA|13|TRBV29-1|TRBJ2-1|NA
CSVERETYNEQFF
TGCAGCGTTGAACGGGAGACCTACAATGAGCAGTTCTTC
>NA|15|TRBV18|TRBJ1-5|many
CASSPPFFSGQPQHF
TGTGCCAGCTCACCACCATTCTTTAGTGGTCAGCCCCAGCATTTT
>NA|15|TRBV12-3/TRBV12-4|TRBJ1-6|NA
CASSLNNDVNSPLHF
TGTGCCAGCAGTTTAAACAATGATGTCAATTCACCCCTCCACTTT
>TRBD1|15|TRBV18|TRBJ1-3|NA
CASTLGTGPGNTIYF
TGTGCCAGCACACTCGGGACAGGCCCTGGAAACACCATATATTTT
>TRBD1|17|TRBV29-1|TRBJ2-6|NA
CSVSGQGVHSGANVLTF
TGCAGCGTTAGCGGACAGGGGGTCCATTCTGGGGCCAACGTCCTGACTTTC
>NA|15|TRBV28|TRBJ2-1|many
CASSLTAVSYNEQFF
TGTGCCAGCAGTTTAACAGCGGTCTCCTACAATGAGCAGTTCTTC
>NA|13|TRBV10-3|TRBJ1-2|NA
CAINGQLNYGYTF
TGTGCCATCAATGGGCAGCTTAACTATGGCTACACCTTC
>NA|14|TRBV11-3|TRBJ1-1|NA
CASSLTGRRVLSFF
TGTGCCAGCAGCTTAACGGGGCGCCGGGTCTTGTCTTTCTTT
>NA|15|TRBV7-9|TRBJ1-1|few
CASSTGHVGDTEAFF
TGTGCCAGCAGCACCGGACATGTCGGGGACACTGAAGCTTTCTTT
>TRBD1|16|TRBV11-2|TRBJ1-3|few
CASSISLTGVRNTIYF
TGTGCCAGCAGCATTTCCCTGACAGGGGTCAGAAACACCATATATTTT
>NA|13|TRBV7-9|TRBJ2-1|NA
CASTRESYNEQFF
TGTGCCAGCACCCGGGAGTCCTACAATGAGCAGTTCTTC
>NA|16|TRBV7-8|TRBJ2-3|NA
CASSLARGFWTDTQYF
TGTGCCAGCAGCTTAGCGAGGGGTTTTTGGACAGATACGCAGTATTTT
>NA|14|TRBV2|TRBJ2-5|few
CASSWSTTGQTQYF
TGTGCCAGCAGTTGGAGCACAACCGGCCAGACCCAGTACTTC
>TRBD1|14|TRBV11-2|TRBJ1-2|NA
CASIRQGTNYGYTF
TGTGCCAGCATCCGACAGGGGACAAACTATGGCTACACCTTC
>TRBD2|17|TRBV5-1|TRBJ2-1|NA
CASSLAGREGLYNEQFF
TGCGCCAGCAGCTTGGCCGGGAGGGAGGGCCTTTACAATGAGCAGTTCTTC
>NA|15|TRBV11-3|TRBJ2-7|few
CASSLEESSGYEQYF
TGTGCCAGCAGCTTAGAAGAGAGTTCGGGCTACGAGCAGTACTTC
>TRBD2|15|TRBV2|TRBJ2-1|NA
CATRPERESYNEQFF
TGTGCCACCCGTCCAGAGCGGGAATCCTACAATGAGCAGTTCTTC
>NA|13|TRBV27|TRBJ2-7|NA
CASSYQVSHEQYF
TGTGCCAGCAGTTATCAGGTTTCCCACGAGCAGTACTTC
>NA|12|TRBV12-5|TRBJ1-2|few
CARWPANYGYTF
TGTGCCCGTTGGCCAGCAAATTATGGCTACACCTTC
>NA|14|TRBV29-1|TRBJ2-7|many
CSVELEGSLDEQYF
TGCAGCGTTGAATTAGAGGGAAGTCTGGACGAGCAGTACTTC
>NA|14|TRBV3-1|TRBJ2-2|NA
CASSQLGNIGELFF
TGTGCCAGCAGCCAACTAGGAAACATCGGGGAGCTGTTTTTT
>TRBD1|13|TRBV12-5|TRBJ1-2|NA
CAIGLQGAYGYTF
TGTGCTATTGGTTTGCAGGGGGCCTATGGCTACACCTTC
>NA|12|TRBV6-5|TRBJ1-5|few
CASRQPNQPQHF
TGTGCCAGCAGACAGCCTAATCAGCCCCAGCATTTT
>NA|13|TRBV5-6|TRBJ1-2|few
CASSFGAEYGYTF
TGTGCCAGCAGCTTCGGGGCGGAATATGGCTACACCTTC
>NA|16|TRBV5-1|TRBJ1-5|few
CASSLQGPGSNQPQHF
TGCGCCAGCAGCTTGCAAGGCCCTGGGAGTAATCAGCCCCAGCATTTT
>TRBD1|13|TRBV20-1|TRBJ2-7|many
CSARGDSDYEQYF
TGCAGTGCTAGAGGGGACAGTGATTACGAGCAGTACTTC
>NA|10|TRBV20-1|TRBJ2-7|NA
CSASGNEQYF
TGCAGTGCTAGTGGGAACGAGCAGTACTTC